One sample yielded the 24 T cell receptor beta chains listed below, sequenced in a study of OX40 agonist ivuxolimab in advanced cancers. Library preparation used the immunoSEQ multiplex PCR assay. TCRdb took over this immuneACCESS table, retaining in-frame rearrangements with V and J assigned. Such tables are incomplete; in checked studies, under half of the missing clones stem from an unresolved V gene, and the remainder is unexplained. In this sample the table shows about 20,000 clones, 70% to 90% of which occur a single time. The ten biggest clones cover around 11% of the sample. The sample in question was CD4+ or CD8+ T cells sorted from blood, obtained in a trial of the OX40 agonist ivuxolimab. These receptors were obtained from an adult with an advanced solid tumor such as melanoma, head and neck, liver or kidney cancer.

The CDR3 loop is CASKSGHPGELFF. In DNA, the CDR3 is TGTGCCAGCAAGTCGGGACACCCCGGGGAGCTGTTTTTT. V gene TRBV7-9 combines with J gene TRBJ2-2; tentatively, D is TRBD1 (6 bases). This CDR3 comprises 13 residues. Germline V gives CDR1 SEHNR, CDR2 FQNEAQ (reference sequence). The V end lost 7 bases, the J end lost 6 bases, and 12 bases lay between the germline ends.

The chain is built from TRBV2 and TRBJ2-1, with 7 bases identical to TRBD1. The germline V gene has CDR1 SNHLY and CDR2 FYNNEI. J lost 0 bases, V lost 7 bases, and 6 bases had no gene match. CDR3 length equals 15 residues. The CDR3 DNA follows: TGTGCCAGCAACAAGGGGGCTGGCTCCTACAATGAGCAGTTCTTC. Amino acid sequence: CASNKGAGSYNEQFF.

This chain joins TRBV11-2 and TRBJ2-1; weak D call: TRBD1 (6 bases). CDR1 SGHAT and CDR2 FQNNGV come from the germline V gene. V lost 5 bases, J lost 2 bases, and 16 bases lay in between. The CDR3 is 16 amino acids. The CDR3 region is CASSPSRTETYNEQFF. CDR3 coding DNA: TGTGCCAGCAGCCCAAGCAGGACAGAGACCTACAATGAGCAGTTCTTC. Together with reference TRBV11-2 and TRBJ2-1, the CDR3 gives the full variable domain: EAGVAQSPRYKIIEKRQSVAFWCNPISGHATLYWYQQILGQGPKLLIQFQNNGVVDDSQLPKDRFSAERLKGVDSTLKIQPAKLEDSAVYLCASSPSRTETYNEQFFGPGTRLTVL.

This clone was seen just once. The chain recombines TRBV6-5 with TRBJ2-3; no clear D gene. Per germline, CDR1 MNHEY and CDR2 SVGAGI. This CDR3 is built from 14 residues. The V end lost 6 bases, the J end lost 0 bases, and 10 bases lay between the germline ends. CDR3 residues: CASSTGGSTDTQYF. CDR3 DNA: TGTGCCAGCAGCACGGGTGGTAGCACAGATACGCAGTATTTT.

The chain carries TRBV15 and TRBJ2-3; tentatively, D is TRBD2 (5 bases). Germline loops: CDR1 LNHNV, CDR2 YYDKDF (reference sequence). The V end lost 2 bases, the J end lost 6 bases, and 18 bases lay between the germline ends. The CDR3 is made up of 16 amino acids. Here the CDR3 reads CATSRPHRTEADTQYF. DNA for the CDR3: TGTGCCACCAGCAGACCCCATAGGACGGAGGCGGATACGCAGTATTTT. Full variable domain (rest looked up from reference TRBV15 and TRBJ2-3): DAMVIQNPRYQVTQFGKPVTLSCSQTLNHNVMYWYQQKSSQAPKLLFHYYDKDFNNEADTPDNFQSRRPNTSFCFLDIRSPGLGDTAMYLCATSRPHRTEADTQYFGPGTRLTVL.

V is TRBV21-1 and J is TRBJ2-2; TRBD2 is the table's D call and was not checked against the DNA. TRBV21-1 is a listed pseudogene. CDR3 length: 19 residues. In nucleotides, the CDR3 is TGTGCCAGCAGCAAAGGTTGTCTAGCGGGAGGACGCGGCACCGGGGAGCTGTTTTTT. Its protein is CASSKGCLAGGRGTGELFF.

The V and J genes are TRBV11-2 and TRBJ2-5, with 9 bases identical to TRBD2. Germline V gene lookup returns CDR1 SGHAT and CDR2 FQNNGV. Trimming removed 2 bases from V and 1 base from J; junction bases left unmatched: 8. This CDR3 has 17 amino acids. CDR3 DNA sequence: TGTGCCAGCAGCTTAAGCGTCGCGGGAGGGCTCCAAGAGACCCAGTACTTC. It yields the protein CASSLSVAGGLQETQYF.

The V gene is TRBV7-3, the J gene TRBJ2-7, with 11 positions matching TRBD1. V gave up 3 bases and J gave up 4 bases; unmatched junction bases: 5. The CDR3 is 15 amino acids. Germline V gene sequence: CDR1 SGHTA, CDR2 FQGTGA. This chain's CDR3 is CASSFRDRGTYEQYF. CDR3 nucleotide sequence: TGTGCCAGCAGCTTCCGGGACAGGGGGACGTACGAGCAGTACTTC.

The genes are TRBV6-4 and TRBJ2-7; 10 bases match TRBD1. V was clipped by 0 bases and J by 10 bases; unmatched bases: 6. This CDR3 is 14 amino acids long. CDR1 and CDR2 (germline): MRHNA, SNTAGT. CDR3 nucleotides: TGTGCCAGCAGTGACTCGACAGGGGGCTCTCACCAGTACTTC. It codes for CASSDSTGGSHQYF.

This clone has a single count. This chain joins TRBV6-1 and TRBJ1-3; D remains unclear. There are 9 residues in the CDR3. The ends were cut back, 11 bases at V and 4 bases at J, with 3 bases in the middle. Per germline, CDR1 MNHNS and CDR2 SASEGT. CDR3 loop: CAVGNTIYF. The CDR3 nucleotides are TGTGCCGTGGGAAACACCATATATTTT.

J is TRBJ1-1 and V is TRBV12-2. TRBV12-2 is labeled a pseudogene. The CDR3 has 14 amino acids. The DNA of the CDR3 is TGTGCAAGTCGCCCGGGACGGATGAACACTGAAGCTTTCTTT. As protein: CASRPGRMNTEAFF.

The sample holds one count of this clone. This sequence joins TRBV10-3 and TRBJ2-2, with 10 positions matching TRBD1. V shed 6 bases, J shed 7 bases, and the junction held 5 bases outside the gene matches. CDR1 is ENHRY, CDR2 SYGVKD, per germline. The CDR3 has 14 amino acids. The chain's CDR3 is CAISDRGHGGELFF. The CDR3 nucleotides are TGTGCCATCAGCGACAGGGGGCACGGCGGGGAGCTGTTTTTT.

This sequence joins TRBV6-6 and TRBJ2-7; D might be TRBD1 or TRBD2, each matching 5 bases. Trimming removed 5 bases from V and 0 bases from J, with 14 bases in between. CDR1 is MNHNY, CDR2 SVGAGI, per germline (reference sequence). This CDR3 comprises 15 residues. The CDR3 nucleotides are TGTGCCAGCAGTACGGGACGGGCCACCTCCTACGAGCAGTACTTC. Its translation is CASSTGRATSYEQYF.

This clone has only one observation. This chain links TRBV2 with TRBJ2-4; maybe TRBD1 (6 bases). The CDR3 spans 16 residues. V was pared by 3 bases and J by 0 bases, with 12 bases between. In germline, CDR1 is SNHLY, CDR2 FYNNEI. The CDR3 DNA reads TGTGCCAGCAGTGATAACAGGGAATTAGCCAAAAACATTCAGTACTTC. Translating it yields CASSDNRELAKNIQYF.

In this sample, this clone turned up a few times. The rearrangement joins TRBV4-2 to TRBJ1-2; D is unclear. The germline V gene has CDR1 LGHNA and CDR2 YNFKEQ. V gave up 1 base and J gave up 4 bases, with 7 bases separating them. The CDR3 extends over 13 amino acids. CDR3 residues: CASSQVLLYGYTF. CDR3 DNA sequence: TGTGCCAGCAGCCAAGTCCTGCTCTATGGCTACACCTTC.

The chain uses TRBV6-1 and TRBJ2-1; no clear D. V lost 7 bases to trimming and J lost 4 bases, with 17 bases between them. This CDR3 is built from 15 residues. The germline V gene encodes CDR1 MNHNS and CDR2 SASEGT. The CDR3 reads CASIVPRLSYNEQFF. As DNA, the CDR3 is TGTGCCAGCATAGTCCCAAGGTTGTCGTACAATGAGCAGTTCTTC.

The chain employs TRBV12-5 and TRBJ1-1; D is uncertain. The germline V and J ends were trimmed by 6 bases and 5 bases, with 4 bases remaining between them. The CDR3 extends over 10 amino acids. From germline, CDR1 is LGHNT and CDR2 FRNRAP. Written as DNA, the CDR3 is TGTGCTAGTGGCTGGACTGAAGCTTTCTTT. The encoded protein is CASGWTEAFF.

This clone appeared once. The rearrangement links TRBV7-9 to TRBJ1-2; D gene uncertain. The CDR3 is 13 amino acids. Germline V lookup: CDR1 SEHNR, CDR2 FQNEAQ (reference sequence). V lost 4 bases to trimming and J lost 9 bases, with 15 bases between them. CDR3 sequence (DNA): TGTGCCAGCAGCTCCTACTATTTACCCAGCTACACCTTC. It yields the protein CASSSYYLPSYTF. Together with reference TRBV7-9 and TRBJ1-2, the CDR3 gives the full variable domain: DTGVSQNPRHKITKRGQNVTFRCDPISEHNRLYWYRQTLGQGPEFLTYFQNEAQLEKSRLLSDRFSAERPKGSFSTLEIQRTEQGDSAMYLCASSSYYLPSYTFGSGTRLTVV.

The chain's CDR3 is CASRGRGGTNEKLFF. The DNA for the CDR3 is TGTGCCTCTAGGGGAAGGGGTGGAACTAATGAAAAACTGTTTTTT. The chain employs TRBV10-3 and TRBJ1-4; D might be TRBD1 (5 bases). V was cut by 11 bases and J by 1 base, with 17 bases left in between. This CDR3 contains 15 residues. Germline V CDR1 and CDR2: ENHRY, SYGVKD.

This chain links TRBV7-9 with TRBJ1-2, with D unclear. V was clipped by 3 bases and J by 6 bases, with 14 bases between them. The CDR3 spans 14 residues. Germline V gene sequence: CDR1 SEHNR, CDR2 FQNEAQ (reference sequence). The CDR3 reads CASSLLSSVNGYTF. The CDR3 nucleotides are TGTGCCAGCAGCTTGCTCTCCAGCGTGAATGGCTACACCTTC.

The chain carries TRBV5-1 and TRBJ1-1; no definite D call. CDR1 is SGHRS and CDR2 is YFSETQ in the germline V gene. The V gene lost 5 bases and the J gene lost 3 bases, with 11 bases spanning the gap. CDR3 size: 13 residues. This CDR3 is CASRPDPDTEAFF. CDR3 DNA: TGCGCCAGCAGACCCGACCCGGACACTGAAGCTTTCTTT.

CDR3 DNA: TGTGCCACCAGCCCTATAACTATAGCTGAGGCCACAGATACGCAGTATTTT. It yields the protein CATSPITIAEATDTQYF. The chain has TRBV15 and TRBJ2-3; no clear D. The CDR3 contains 17 residues. V was pared by 5 bases and J by 2 bases, with 20 bases between. Germline assignment: CDR1 LNHNV and CDR2 YYDKDF (reference sequence).

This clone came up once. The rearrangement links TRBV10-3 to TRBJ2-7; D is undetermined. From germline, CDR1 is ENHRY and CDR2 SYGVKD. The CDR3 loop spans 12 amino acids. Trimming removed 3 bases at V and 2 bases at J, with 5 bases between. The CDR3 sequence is CAISDSTYEQYF. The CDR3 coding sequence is TGTGCCATCAGTGATAGTACCTACGAGCAGTACTTC.

The CDR3 sequence is CASSLRDREMSGELFF. The CDR3 DNA follows: TGTGCCAGCAGTTTGCGGGACAGGGAGATGAGCGGGGAGCTGTTTTTT. The rearrangement joins TRBV27 to TRBJ2-2; TRBD1 matches 9 bases. V lost 3 bases and J lost 7; bases outside the gene matches: 9. The CDR3 consists of 16 residues. Germline loops: CDR1 MNHEY, CDR2 SMNVEV (reference sequence).